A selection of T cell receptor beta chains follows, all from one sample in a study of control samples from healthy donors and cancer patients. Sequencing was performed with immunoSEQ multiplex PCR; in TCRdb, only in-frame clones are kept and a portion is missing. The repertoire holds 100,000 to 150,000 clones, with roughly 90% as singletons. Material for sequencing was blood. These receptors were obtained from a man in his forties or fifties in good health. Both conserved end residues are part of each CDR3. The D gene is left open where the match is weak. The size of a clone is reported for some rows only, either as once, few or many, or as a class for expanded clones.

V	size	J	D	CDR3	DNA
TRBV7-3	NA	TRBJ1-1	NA	CASSLYRVGGGTEAFF	TGTGCCAGCAGCCTATACAGGGTAGGAGGCGGCACTGAAGCTTTCTTT
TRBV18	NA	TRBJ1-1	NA	CASSPRGTNIPGGTEAFF	TGTGCCAGCTCACCACGAGGTACCAACATTCCCGGCGGCACTGAAGCTTTCTTT
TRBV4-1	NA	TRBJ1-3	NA	CASSQEADSGNTIYF	TGCGCCAGCAGCCAGGAGGCGGACTCTGGAAACACCATATATTTT
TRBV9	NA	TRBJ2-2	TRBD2	CASSSIAGTATGELFF	TGTGCCAGCAGCTCTATAGCGGGGACGGCCACCGGGGAGCTGTTTTTT
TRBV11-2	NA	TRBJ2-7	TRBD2	CASSPGTSGVVSYEQYF	TGTGCCAGCAGCCCGGGGACTAGCGGGGTTGTATCGTACGAGCAGTACTTC
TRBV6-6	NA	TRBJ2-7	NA	CASSLMGSYEQYF	TGTGCCAGCAGCCTCATGGGGTCCTACGAGCAGTACTTC
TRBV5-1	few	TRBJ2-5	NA	CASSLDGGPETQYF	TGCGCCAGCAGCTTGGACGGGGGCCCAGAGACCCAGTACTTC
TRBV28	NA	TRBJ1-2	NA	CASRIQTDLYGYTF	TGTGCCAGCAGAATACAGACAGACCTCTATGGCTACACCTTC
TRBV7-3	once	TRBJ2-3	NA	CASSSSILQGEQYF	TGTGCCAGCAGCTCCTCGATTCTGCAGGGCGAGCAGTATTTT
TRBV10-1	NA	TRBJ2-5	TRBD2	CASRGEGLVLETQYF	TGCGCCAGCAGGGGGGAGGGACTTGTTCTCGAGACCCAGTACTTC
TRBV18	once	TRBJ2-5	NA	CASSPPGGLQETQYF	TGTGCCAGCTCACCACCGGGGGGCCTCCAAGAGACCCAGTACTTC
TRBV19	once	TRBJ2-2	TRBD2	CASSETSGGNTGELFF	TGTGCCAGTAGTGAAACTAGCGGGGGGAACACCGGGGAGCTGTTTTTT
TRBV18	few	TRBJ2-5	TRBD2	CASSPPTGGAIGETQYF	TGTGCCAGCTCACCACCGACCGGGGGGGCGATTGGAGAGACCCAGTACTTC
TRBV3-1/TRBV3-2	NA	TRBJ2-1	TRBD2	CASSPVLSGGAQFF	TGTGCCAGCAGCCCAGTCCTCAGCGGGGGAGCTCAATTCTTC
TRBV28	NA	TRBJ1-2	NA	CASRLQGFNYGYTF	TGTGCCAGCAGGCTACAGGGCTTTAACTATGGCTACACCTTC
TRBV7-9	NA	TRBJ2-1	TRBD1	CASSFDDRGHNEQFF	TGTGCCAGCAGCTTCGATGACAGGGGGCACAATGAGCAGTTCTTC
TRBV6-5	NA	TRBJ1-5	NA	CASRGSGGQPQHF	TGTGCCAGCAGGGGGAGTGGGGGTCAGCCCCAGCATTTT
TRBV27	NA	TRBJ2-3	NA	CASSLLSQGADTQYF	TGTGCCAGCAGTTTACTTTCGCAGGGTGCAGATACGCAGTATTTT
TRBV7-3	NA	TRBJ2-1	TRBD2	CASSLSGGAVGEQFF	TGTGCCAGCAGCTTAAGCGGGGGGGCCGTAGGTGAGCAGTTCTTC
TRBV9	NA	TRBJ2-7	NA	CASSPNPDPNYEQYF	TGTGCCAGCAGCCCCAACCCCGACCCGAACTACGAGCAGTACTTC
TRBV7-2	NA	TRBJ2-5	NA	CASSFFLEETQYF	TGTGCCAGCAGCTTTTTCCTAGAGGAGACCCAGTACTTC
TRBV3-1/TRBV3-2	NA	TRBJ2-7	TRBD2	CASSQRGGEQYF	TGTGCCAGCAGCCAACGGGGGGGCGAGCAGTACTTC
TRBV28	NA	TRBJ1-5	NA	CASSRKQGISNQPQHF	TGTGCCAGCAGTAGAAAGCAGGGTATTAGCAATCAGCCCCAGCATTTT
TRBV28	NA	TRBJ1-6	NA	CASSSSLTGVNSPLHF	TGTGCCAGCAGTTCATCATTAACAGGAGTTAATTCACCCCTCCACTTT
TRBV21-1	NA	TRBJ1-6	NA	CASSILGENSPLHF	TGTGCCAGCAGCATATTAGGAGAAAATTCACCCCTCCACTTT
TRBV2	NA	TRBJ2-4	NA	CASRGLSKNIQYF	TGTGCCAGCAGGGGGCTGTCCAAAAACATTCAGTACTTC
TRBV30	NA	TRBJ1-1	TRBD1	CAWSALQGWYTEAFF	TGTGCCTGGAGTGCTTTACAGGGGTGGTACACTGAAGCTTTCTTT
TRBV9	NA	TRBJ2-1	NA	CASSAPGLNNEQFF	TGTGCCAGCAGCGCCCCGGGACTCAACAATGAGCAGTTCTTC
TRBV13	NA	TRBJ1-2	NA	CASESGGQNYGYTF	TGTGCCAGCGAATCAGGAGGGCAGAACTATGGCTACACCTTC
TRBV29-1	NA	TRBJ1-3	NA	CSATQSSGNTIYF	TGCAGCGCAACACAGAGCTCTGGAAACACCATATATTTT
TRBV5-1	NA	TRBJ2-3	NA	CASSFDRDTQYF	TGCGCCAGCAGCTTCGACAGGGATACGCAGTATTTT